These T cell receptor beta chains were read from a single sample in a study of blood T cell repertoires in COVID-19. Using immunoSEQ multiplex PCR, the repertoire was profiled, and TCRdb retains in-frame clones only, with some absent. The sample holds about 150,000 clones, 84% seen once. Sequencing input: peripheral blood. All receptors derive from a man aged 18 to 35 with active or convalescent COVID-19. CDR3s include the opening cysteine and the closing phenylalanine or tryptophan. The D gene is left open where the match is weak. For some rows the clone size is stated as once, few or many, or as a class when expanded; others skip it.

>-|once|TRBJ2-5|13|TRBV6-5
TGTGCCAGCAGGGCCAGGGGTTCGGAGACCCAGTACTTC
CASRARGSETQYF
>TRBD2|-|TRBJ2-1|14|TRBV20-1
TGCAGTGCTAGTGGCGGGGGATTCTACAATGAGCAGTTCTTC
CSASGGGFYNEQFF
>TRBD1|-|TRBJ1-1|16|TRBV7-9
TGTGCCAGCAGCTTAGCCCCCGGGACAGCGAACACTGAAGCTTTCTTT
CASSLAPGTANTEAFF
>TRBD2|-|TRBJ2-1|14|TRBV19
TGTGCCAGTAGTGCGAGCGGGGTCTACAATGAGCAGTTCTTC
CASSASGVYNEQFF
>-|-|TRBJ1-1|13|TRBV7-3
TGTGCCAGCAGCACTCAGCGGTACACTGAAGCTTTCTTT
CASSTQRYTEAFF
>-|-|TRBJ1-2|15|TRBV19
TGTGCCAGTAGTTCGTTGACAGGAGCCCCCTATGGCTACACCTTC
CASSSLTGAPYGYTF
>-|-|TRBJ1-1|13|TRBV6-2/TRBV6-3
TGTGCCAGCAGTTACTCCGTGAACACTGAAGCTTTCTTT
CASSYSVNTEAFF
>TRBD2|once|TRBJ2-1|13|TRBV13
TGTGCCAGCAGCTCGCTCCCGGGAGGTGAGCAGTTCTTC
CASSSLPGGEQFF
>TRBD1|once|TRBJ2-6|15|TRBV13
TGTGCCAGCAGCTCCAGGGGGTCCGGGGCCAACGTCCTGACTTTC
CASSSRGSGANVLTF
>-|once|TRBJ1-1|13|TRBV6-5
TGTGCCAGCAAGCTCCAACTGAACACTGAAGCTTTCTTT
CASKLQLNTEAFF
>-|-|TRBJ2-7|16|TRBV27
TGTGCCAGCAGTGCCCTTAGTAGGACATACCTCTACGAGCAGTACTTC
CASSALSRTYLYEQYF
>-|-|TRBJ1-2|16|TRBV18
TGTGCCAGCTCACCAAGGGCCCCGACAGAGAACTATGGCTACACCTTC
CASSPRAPTENYGYTF
>TRBD2|-|TRBJ2-1|15|TRBV9
TGTGCCAGCAGCGTAGGGCCTAGCGGGGCCAATGAGCAGTTCTTC
CASSVGPSGANEQFF
>TRBD1|few|TRBJ1-5|15|TRBV19
TGTGCCAGTACCTCAGGACAGGGGTTCGGTCAGCCCCAGCATTTT
CASTSGQGFGQPQHF
>TRBD2|once|TRBJ2-3|15|TRBV2
TGTGCCAGCAGTGATCGGGGGGGCTTCGGAGATACGCAGTATTTT
CASSDRGGFGDTQYF
>TRBD1|-|TRBJ2-5|13|TRBV10-3
TGTGCCATCAGCGGGACAGGTCAAGAGACCCAGTACTTC
CAISGTGQETQYF
>-|-|TRBJ1-1|16|TRBV5-1
TGCGCCAGCAGCCCATCCCGGTCGACGGGGAGCACTGAAGCTTTCTTT
CASSPSRSTGSTEAFF
>-|once|TRBJ2-5|16|TRBV15
TGTGCCACCAGCAGAGTATCCCAGATCAGGCCAGAGACCCAGTACTTC
CATSRVSQIRPETQYF
>-|-|TRBJ2-5|10|TRBV20-1
TGCAGTGCTAGGAGCGAGACCCAGTACTTC
CSARSETQYF
>-|-|TRBJ2-4|16|TRBV6-6
TGTGCCAGCAGACCCCGGGACATCCTAGCCAAAAACATTCAGTACTTC
CASRPRDILAKNIQYF
>TRBD1|few|TRBJ1-4|16|TRBV2
TGTGCCAGCAGCAGACAGGGGTTGGCAACTAATGAAAAACTGTTTTTT
CASSRQGLATNEKLFF
>-|-|TRBJ1-1|17|TRBV19
TGTGCCAGTAGTATATACCCCAGGGCTCGGATGAACACTGAAGCTTTCTTT
CASSIYPRARMNTEAFF
>-|-|TRBJ2-1|15|TRBV10-2
TGCGCCAGCCGACGGGACAATGGGCCCTACAATGAGCAGTTCTTC
CASRRDNGPYNEQFF
>-|-|TRBJ1-6|14|TRBV28
TGTGCCAACCGCGACAGCACCAATAATTCACCCCTCCACTTT
CANRDSTNNSPLHF
>TRBD1|-|TRBJ2-7|13|TRBV6-5
TGTGCCACCCGGGACAGGGTGTACTACGAGCAGTACTTC
CATRDRVYYEQYF
>TRBD1|-|TRBJ2-3|12|TRBV7-9
TGTGCCAGCAGCCTCGACAGGGCTACGCAGTATTTT
CASSLDRATQYF
>-|-|TRBJ1-1|14|TRBV27
TGTGCCAGCAGTTTAAGGACAGTGAACACTGAAGCTTTCTTT
CASSLRTVNTEAFF
>-|-|TRBJ1-2|12|TRBV28
TGTGCCAGCAGTTTAAGAGGGTATGGCTACACCTTC
CASSLRGYGYTF
>TRBD1|-|TRBJ2-4|13|TRBV14
TGTGCCAGCAGCCAAGATCTTTACAGGGGGCAGTACTTC
CASSQDLYRGQYF
>-|-|TRBJ1-2|16|TRBV19
TGTGCCAGTAGTATAGATGGGCAGGTTTCCGTCTATGGCTACACCTTC
CASSIDGQVSVYGYTF
>-|-|TRBJ1-6|16|TRBV21-1
TGTGCCAGCAGGCCCTTCAGGGGATGGTATAATTCACCCCTCCACTTT
CASRPFRGWYNSPLHF
>-|few|TRBJ1-1|14|TRBV6-6
TGTGCCAGCAGTTACATCGGGGAAGGCACTGAAGCTTTCTTT
CASSYIGEGTEAFF
>-|-|TRBJ1-5|17|TRBV12-5
TGTGCTAGTGGTTTGGTGACACAGGGATTCAGCAATCAGCCCCAGCATTTT
CASGLVTQGFSNQPQHF
>-|few|TRBJ1-1|15|TRBV19
TGTGCCAGTAGTCCTCCGGCGGGGATATACACTGAAGCTTTCTTT
CASSPPAGIYTEAFF
>-|-|TRBJ1-3|16|TRBV18
TGTGCCAGCTCACCACCTATCGGGGGCTCTGGAAACACCATATATTTT
CASSPPIGGSGNTIYF
>-|-|TRBJ1-5|16|TRBV19
TGTGCCAGTAGTACAGAAGGGAGGACCCTCAATCAGCCCCAGCATTTT
CASSTEGRTLNQPQHF
>-|-|TRBJ1-5|15|TRBV5-8
TGTGCCAGCAGCATGGGCCTCTATAGCAATCAGCCCCAGCATTTT
CASSMGLYSNQPQHF
>TRBD2|-|TRBJ2-1|16|TRBV7-3
TGTGCCAGCAGCACCCCGGGACTAGCGGGAGGCCATGAGCAGTTCTTC
CASSTPGLAGGHEQFF
>-|once|TRBJ1-2|11|TRBV12-3/TRBV12-4
TGTGCCAGCAGTTTAGCTCAAGCGCACACCTTC
CASSLAQAHTF
>TRBD2|-|TRBJ2-1|14|TRBV18
TGTGCCAGCTCGTTAGCGGGAGGTAACGATGAGCAGTTCTTC
CASSLAGGNDEQFF
>TRBD2|-|TRBJ2-3|15|TRBV9
TGTGCCAGCAGCACGAGCGGGAGGGGTGCAGATACGCAGTATTTT
CASSTSGRGADTQYF
>TRBD2|-|TRBJ2-3|18|TRBV9
TGTGCCAGCAGCGTAGCTAAGACTAGCGGTTCCCGCACAGATACGCAGTATTTT
CASSVAKTSGSRTDTQYF
>-|-|TRBJ2-7|11|TRBV5-3
TGTGCCAGAAGCTTTTTCAACGAGCAGTACTTC
CARSFFNEQYF
>-|-|TRBJ2-7|13|TRBV12-3/TRBV12-4
TGTGCCAGCAGTTTAGGGACAGCCTCCGAGCAGTACTTC
CASSLGTASEQYF
>-|few|TRBJ1-1|13|TRBV11-2
TGTGCCAGCAGTACGACAGTGAACACTGAAGCTTTCTTT
CASSTTVNTEAFF
>-|once|TRBJ1-1|14|TRBV7-9
TGTGCCAGCAGCTTAGGGCCCACGACCGGGTCAGCTTTCTTT
CASSLGPTTGSAFF